The next 9 T cell receptor beta chains were all read from a single sample in a study of human T cells and chemical hapten exposure. TCRdb re-analysed the RACE reads in MiXCR, keeping a single row per CDR3 protein. Altogether a few hundred thousand distinct CDR3 sequences are present, about 4.4% being singletons, with the ten largest covering about 2.1%. Sample time point: patch test 1, 2 weeks after DPC sensitization. Specified treatment: therapeutic diphenylcyclopropenone sensitization with weekly scalp DPC. The sample in question was whole blood, obtained in connection with sensitization to the hapten diphenylcyclopropenone (DPC). Receptors originate from a woman between 45 and 65 years old with alopecia areata. Some clones in this sample may be carry-over from other donors' samples.

This clonotype was recorded at least ten times. V is TRBV6-2 or TRBV6-3 and J is TRBJ2-3, with D perhaps TRBD1 (5 bases). This CDR3 is built from 14 residues. The V end lost 7 bases, the J end lost 0 bases, and 11 bases lay between the germline ends. Germline-derived CDR1 and CDR2 are MNHEY and SVGEGT. CDR3 region: CASTRTLSTDTQYF. Here the CDR3 DNA reads TGTGCCAGCACGAGGACACTAAGCACAGATACGCAGTATTTT.

This clonotype has just a few counts. J is TRBJ2-7 and V is TRBV20-1; TRBD2 matches 13 bases. J was trimmed by 2 bases and V by 7 bases; bases with no gene match: 5. The CDR3 spans 14 residues. CDR1 is DFQATT, CDR2 SNEGSKA, per germline (reference sequence). The CDR3 region has the DNA TGCAGTGGTCGACTAGCGGGAGGTGCCTACGAGCAGTACTTC. As protein: CSGRLAGGAYEQYF.

This clonotype appeared many times. The chain links TRBV20-1 to TRBJ1-3, with D perhaps matching TRBD1 (5 bases). Trimming took off 3 bases at V and 6 bases at J, with 12 bases between the two ends. Looked up from germline, CDR1 is DFQATT and CDR2 is SNEGSKA (reference sequence). The CDR3 spans 13 residues. The CDR3 loop reads CSARDEGKNTIYF. The CDR3 DNA is TGCAGTGCTAGGGACGAGGGGAAAAACACCATATATTTT.

V gene TRBV12-5 combines with J gene TRBJ2-2, with 7 bases fitting TRBD1. V was clipped by 1 base and J by 5 bases; unmatched bases: 1. The CDR3 consists of 14 residues. Germline V gives CDR1 LGHNT, CDR2 FRNRAP. The CDR3: CASGLGQGTGELFF. The CDR3 DNA follows: TGTGCTAGTGGTTTGGGACAGGGTACCGGGGAGCTGTTTTTT.

This clonotype was observed many times. This chain links TRBV12-5 with TRBJ2-7; 10 nucleotides line up with TRBD1. Germline V gives CDR1 LGHNT, CDR2 FRNRAP. The V segment lost 5 bases and the J segment 3 bases; nucleotides outside the gene matches: 7. The CDR3 length is 15 residues. CDR3 sequence reads: CASGPRTGGSYEQYF. CDR3 DNA sequence: TGTGCTAGTGGTCCCAGGACAGGGGGGAGCTACGAGCAGTACTTC.

In this sample, this clonotype turned up a few times. The chain uses TRBV12-3 or TRBV12-4 and TRBJ2-2, with D perhaps TRBD2 (5 bases). The CDR3 is 12 amino acids. V was cut by 3 bases and J by 8 bases, with 7 bases left in between. The CDR3 loop reads CASSFPGGELFF. In nucleotides, the CDR3 is TGTGCCAGCAGTTTTCCGGGAGGGGAGCTGTTTTTT.

This clonotype occurred a few times. The chain is built from TRBV7-6 and TRBJ2-5; TRBD2 agrees at 7 bases. The CDR3 contains 15 residues. V dropped 5 bases and J dropped 5; count of bases not matched to a gene: 11. The germline V gene encodes CDR1 SGHVS and CDR2 FNYEAQ. CDR3 sequence reads: CASSPRLAIGETQYF. Written as DNA, the CDR3 is TGTGCCAGCAGCCCACGACTAGCTATCGGGGAGACCCAGTACTTC.

Points on this clonotype: A clone one base away is much larger, so this may be a read error. The chain couples TRBV28 to TRBJ2-2; D remains unclear. CDR1 MDHEN and CDR2 SYDVKM come from the germline V gene. This CDR3 contains 16 residues. The CDR3 loop is CASSFPGQMGTRELFF. The CDR3 DNA reads as TGTGCCAGCAGTTTTCCCGGCCAGATGGGCACCCGGGAGCTGTTTTTT.

This clonotype has just a few counts. This chain connects TRBV13 to TRBJ1-6, with 9 bases matching TRBD1. The CDR3 has 15 amino acids. Germline loops: CDR1 PRHDT, CDR2 FYEKMQ (reference sequence). J gave up 6 bases and V 3 bases, and 3 bases lay outside the gene matches. The CDR3 sequence is CASSLGTGINSPLHF. CDR3 in DNA: TGTGCCAGCAGCTTGGGGACAGGGATTAATTCACCCCTCCACTTT.